The rows below give T cell receptor beta chains drawn from one sample of a study of T-cell memory formation after mild COVID-19. TCRdb analysed the 5' RACE reads with MiXCR anew, one entry per CDR3 protein. The repertoire holds 310,000 or so distinct CDR3 sequences, with roughly 15% as singletons. Source material: PBMCs or a T cell subset sorted from them (not recorded which). These receptors all stem from a man younger than 30 who had mild COVID-19 (a few samples of this study predate the infection). Cell type and time point are not known. Each CDR3 is given with its conserved first and last residue. D genes are given only for firm matches. Clone size appears in some rows only: once, few, many, or a class for an expanded clone.

D: TRBD1
size: many
J: TRBJ2-1
V: TRBV12-3/TRBV12-4
CDR3: CASAHWDRAYNEQFF
DNA: TGTGCCAGCGCACATTGGGACAGGGCCTACAATGAGCAGTTCTTC

D: -
size: -
J: TRBJ1-5
V: TRBV7-2
CDR3: CASSLGLHRNQPQHF
DNA: TGTGCCAGCAGCTTAGGTTTACACAGAAATCAGCCCCAGCATTTT

D: -
size: few
J: TRBJ2-1
V: TRBV11-2
CDR3: CASSSPMGRYNEQFF
DNA: TGTGCCAGCAGCTCCCCGATGGGCAGGTACAATGAGCAGTTCTTC

D: -
size: -
J: TRBJ1-1
V: TRBV7-2
CDR3: CASSLWTGGTEAFF
DNA: TGTGCCAGCAGCCTATGGACTGGGGGGACTGAAGCTTTCTTT

D: -
size: many
J: TRBJ2-2
V: TRBV7-9
CDR3: CASSFGANTGELFF
DNA: TGTGCCAGCAGCTTCGGGGCGAACACCGGGGAGCTGTTTTTT

D: -
size: few
J: TRBJ1-5
V: TRBV7-2
CDR3: CASSWVSNQPQHF
DNA: TGTGCCAGCAGCTGGGTGAGCAATCAGCCCCAGCATTTT

D: TRBD2
size: -
J: TRBJ2-3
V: TRBV7-9
CDR3: CASRGGLAELDTQYF
DNA: TGTGCCAGCAGAGGGGGACTAGCGGAACTAGATACGCAGTATTTT

D: TRBD1
size: few
J: TRBJ2-2
V: TRBV3-1
CDR3: CASRKTGGAAGELFF
DNA: TGTGCCAGCAGAAAGACAGGGGGCGCGGCCGGGGAGCTGTTTTTT

D: TRBD1
size: few
J: TRBJ1-5
V: TRBV20-1
CDR3: CSAGSRGNQPQHF
DNA: TGCAGTGCTGGCTCCAGGGGGAATCAGCCCCAGCATTTT

D: -
size: -
J: TRBJ2-5
V: TRBV4-2
CDR3: CASSQSPAEETQYF
DNA: TGTGCCAGCAGCCAATCCCCCGCCGAAGAGACCCAGTACTTC

D: TRBD1
size: few
J: TRBJ2-4
V: TRBV28
CDR3: CASRQGAGNIQYF
DNA: TGTGCCAGCAGACAGGGGGCTGGGAACATTCAGTACTTC

D: -
size: few
J: TRBJ1-1
V: TRBV15
CDR3: CATSRDGDGSLAFF
DNA: TGTGCCACCAGCAGAGATGGGGACGGGAGCCTAGCTTTCTTT

D: TRBD1
size: few
J: TRBJ1-4
V: TRBV7-9
CDR3: CASSSGQGSEKLFF
DNA: TGTGCCAGCAGCTCGGGACAGGGATCCGAAAAACTGTTTTTT

D: -
size: many
J: TRBJ2-7
V: TRBV9
CDR3: CASSVSQTYEQYF
DNA: TGTGCCAGCAGCGTATCACAGACCTACGAGCAGTACTTC

D: -
size: -
J: TRBJ1-1
V: TRBV9
CDR3: CASTPDPGLRLMNTEAFF
DNA: TGTGCCAGCACCCCAGACCCAGGCCTTCGACTCATGAACACTGAAGCTTTCTTT

D: TRBD1
size: few
J: TRBJ1-6
V: TRBV20-1
CDR3: CSARGQRGTGSYNSPLHF
DNA: TGCAGTGCTAGAGGACAGAGGGGGACAGGGTCCTATAATTCACCCCTCCACTTT

D: -
size: -
J: TRBJ2-1
V: TRBV28
CDR3: CASSSPGAGSYNEQFF
DNA: TGTGCCAGCAGTTCTCCCGGGGCGGGCTCCTACAATGAGCAGTTCTTC

D: TRBD1
size: once
J: TRBJ1-2
V: TRBV3-1
CDR3: CASSKDRGVGYTF
DNA: TGTGCCAGCAGCAAAGACAGGGGAGTTGGCTACACCTTC

D: -
size: -
J: TRBJ1-4
V: TRBV2
CDR3: CASSGGRSNEKLFF
DNA: TGTGCCAGCAGTGGTGGCAGAAGTAATGAAAAACTGTTTTTT

D: -
size: few
J: TRBJ2-2
V: TRBV7-2
CDR3: CASSQGPSNTGELFF
DNA: TGTGCCAGCAGCCAGGGACCGTCGAACACCGGGGAGCTGTTTTTT

D: -
size: -
J: TRBJ2-2
V: TRBV7-9
CDR3: CASSLAIGGELFF
DNA: TGTGCCAGCAGCTTAGCGATCGGCGGGGAGCTGTTTTTT

D: TRBD1
size: -
J: TRBJ1-2
V: TRBV12-3/TRBV12-4
CDR3: CASTTTGGALGYTF
DNA: TGTGCCAGCACCACGACAGGGGGCGCATTGGGCTACACCTTC

D: -
size: -
J: TRBJ2-5
V: TRBV7-3
CDR3: CASSPGPQQETQYF
DNA: TGTGCCAGCAGCCCCGGCCCACAGCAAGAGACCCAGTACTTC

D: -
size: -
J: TRBJ2-1
V: TRBV6-2/TRBV6-3
CDR3: CASRLDRSDEQFF
DNA: TGTGCCAGCAGGCTCGACAGGAGCGATGAGCAGTTCTTC

D: TRBD2
size: many
J: TRBJ2-2
V: TRBV7-2
CDR3: CASSRIAGAITGELFF
DNA: TGTGCCAGCAGCCGAATAGCGGGGGCTATAACCGGGGAGCTGTTTTTT

D: -
size: few
J: TRBJ2-3
V: TRBV4-1
CDR3: CASSQVVVGGDTQYF
DNA: TGCGCCAGCAGCCAAGTCGTCGTCGGAGGCGATACGCAGTATTTT

D: -
size: -
J: TRBJ1-2
V: TRBV18
CDR3: CASSPPTGSYGYTF
DNA: TGTGCCAGCTCACCACCGACGGGTTCCTATGGCTACACCTTC

D: -
size: few
J: TRBJ2-1
V: TRBV5-1
CDR3: CASSLSSGIYNEQFF
DNA: TGCGCCAGCAGCTTGAGTAGCGGAATTTACAATGAGCAGTTCTTC

D: TRBD2
size: few
J: TRBJ2-5
V: TRBV20-1
CDR3: CSATLGGAGETQYF
DNA: TGCAGTGCTACCCTCGGGGGGGCCGGAGAGACCCAGTACTTC

D: -
size: few
J: TRBJ1-6
V: TRBV20-1
CDR3: CSARVAGPNSPLHF
DNA: TGCAGTGCTAGAGTCGCAGGGCCTAATTCACCCCTCCACTTT

D: -
size: -
J: TRBJ2-1
V: TRBV20-1
CDR3: CSARVIWRMNEQFF
DNA: TGCAGTGCTAGAGTTATCTGGCGGATGAATGAGCAGTTCTTC

D: TRBD1
size: few
J: TRBJ2-7
V: TRBV2
CDR3: CASSAGTGTTKQYF
DNA: TGTGCCAGCAGCGCCGGGACAGGGACTACGAAGCAGTACTTC

D: -
size: medium-sized
J: TRBJ2-3
V: TRBV7-9
CDR3: CASSLVMEAGTDTQYF
DNA: TGTGCCAGCAGCTTAGTTATGGAGGCTGGCACAGATACGCAGTATTTT

D: -
size: -
J: TRBJ1-2
V: TRBV6-1
CDR3: CASTRESIPRSTPDGYTF
DNA: TGTGCCAGCACTCGAGAGTCCATCCCCCGGAGTACCCCTGATGGCTACACCTTC

D: -
size: few
J: TRBJ2-2
V: TRBV10-3
CDR3: CAISGMRQGGTGELFF
DNA: TGTGCCATCAGTGGTATGCGACAGGGAGGCACCGGGGAGCTGTTTTTT

D: -
size: -
J: TRBJ1-5
V: TRBV10-3
CDR3: CAISGQATQPQHF
DNA: TGTGCCATCAGTGGCCAGGCTACTCAGCCCCAGCATTTT

D: TRBD2
size: -
J: TRBJ2-3
V: TRBV11-2
CDR3: CASSSGLVQDTQYF
DNA: TGTGCCAGCAGCTCCGGACTAGTGCAGGATACGCAGTATTTT

D: -
size: many
J: TRBJ2-5
V: TRBV5-1
CDR3: CASSLEAHQGETQYF
DNA: TGCGCCAGCAGCTTGGAGGCGCATCAGGGAGAGACCCAGTACTTC

D: TRBD2
size: -
J: TRBJ2-1
V: TRBV6-5
CDR3: CASSYGLAGLNEQFF
DNA: TGTGCCAGCAGTTACGGACTAGCGGGGCTCAATGAGCAGTTCTTC

D: TRBD1
size: -
J: TRBJ2-1
V: TRBV11-3
CDR3: CASSRQGEVNEQFF
DNA: TGTGCCAGCAGCCGACAGGGGGAAGTCAATGAGCAGTTCTTC

D: -
size: -
J: TRBJ2-1
V: TRBV4-3
CDR3: CASSRAGGYNEQFF
DNA: TGCGCCAGCAGCCGAGCCGGGGGCTACAATGAGCAGTTCTTC

D: -
size: once
J: TRBJ2-5
V: TRBV30
CDR3: CAWSVGEETQYF
DNA: TGTGCCTGGAGTGTAGGAGAAGAGACCCAGTACTTC

D: TRBD1
size: -
J: TRBJ2-2
V: TRBV11-2
CDR3: CASSLSPTGQDTGELFF
DNA: TGTGCCAGCAGCTTAAGCCCCACGGGACAGGACACCGGGGAGCTGTTTTTT

D: -
size: -
J: TRBJ1-1
V: TRBV6-6
CDR3: CASSRLRNTEAFF
DNA: TGTGCCAGCAGTCGACTCCGAAACACTGAAGCTTTCTTT

D: -
size: -
J: TRBJ1-1
V: TRBV9
CDR3: CASSSGLLNTEAFF
DNA: TGTGCCAGCAGCTCGGGACTGCTGAACACTGAAGCTTTCTTT

D: TRBD1
size: -
J: TRBJ1-4
V: TRBV7-2
CDR3: CASSSRTGTGEVKLFF
DNA: TGTGCCAGCAGCTCAAGAACCGGGACAGGGGAGGTAAAACTGTTTTTT

D: -
size: few
J: TRBJ2-1
V: TRBV12-3/TRBV12-4
CDR3: CASRPLTGSSYNEQFF
DNA: TGTGCCAGCAGGCCTCTAACTGGGAGCTCCTACAATGAGCAGTTCTTC

D: -
size: -
J: TRBJ1-6
V: TRBV6-2/TRBV6-3
CDR3: CASNGLSAPPLHF
DNA: TGTGCCAGCAATGGGCTCTCCGCGCCACCCCTCCACTTT